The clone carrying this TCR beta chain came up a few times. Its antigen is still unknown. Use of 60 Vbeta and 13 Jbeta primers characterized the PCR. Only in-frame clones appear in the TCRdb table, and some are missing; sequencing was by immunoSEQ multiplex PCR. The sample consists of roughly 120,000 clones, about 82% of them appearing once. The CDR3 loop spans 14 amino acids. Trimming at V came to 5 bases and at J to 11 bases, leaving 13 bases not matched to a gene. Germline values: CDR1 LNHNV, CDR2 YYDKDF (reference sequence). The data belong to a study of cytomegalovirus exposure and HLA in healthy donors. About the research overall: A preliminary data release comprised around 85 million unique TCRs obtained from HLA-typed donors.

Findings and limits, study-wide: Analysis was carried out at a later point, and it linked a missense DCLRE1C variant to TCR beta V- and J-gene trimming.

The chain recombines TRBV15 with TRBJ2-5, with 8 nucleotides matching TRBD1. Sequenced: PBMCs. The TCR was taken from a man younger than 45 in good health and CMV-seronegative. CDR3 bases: TGTGCCACCAGCGGAACCGACAGGGGTCGTGAGCAGTACTTC. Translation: CATSGTDRGREQYF.